The next 5 T cell receptor beta chains were all read from a single sample in a study of blood T cells in healthy people across ages (dated by TCRdb to between 2015 and 2016). Receptor amplification or capture employed 5' RACE. The listed sequencing device is Illumina HiSeq 2500. A second PCR of roughly 7 to 12 cycles was performed with a sample-barcoded 5' primer and a J-beta primer mix. The raw public data were reprocessed by TCRdb itself: fastp quality trimming at Q25, MiXCR clonotype calling, in-frame beta chains only. One record per CDR3 amino acid sequence lists the most common genes and DNA. Present in this sample are hundreds of thousands of distinct CDR3 sequences, 52% of which were seen just once. The ten largest clonotypes hold roughly 13% of the sample. Sequences were obtained from blood. The receptors here all came from a woman older than 75 in good health.

This clonotype showed up just a few times. This chain uses TRBV12-3 or TRBV12-4 with TRBJ1-2; 8 positions match TRBD1. This CDR3 is built from 15 residues. V lost 5 bases, J lost 4 bases, and 9 bases stayed unmatched. Written as DNA, the CDR3 is TGTGCCAGCAGTCTCACAGGGGGAACGGGCTATGGCTACACCTTC. Translation gives CASSLTGGTGYGYTF.

The gene calls are TRBV4-1 and TRBJ2-5; possible D gene TRBD2, 7 bases. This CDR3 contains 17 residues. Trimming shortened V by 3 bases and J by 11 bases, and 28 bases separated the two germline ends. Per germline, CDR1 MGHRA and CDR2 YSYEKL. In DNA, the CDR3 is TGCGCCAGCAGCCATGCCGTCTTAGGCGGGGGCCTGACTGAGCAGTACTTC. Translated: CASSHAVLGGGLTEQYF.

About this clonotype: It may be a read error: a sequence one base away is much more abundant. The CDR3 ends on some other residue instead of the conserved phenylalanine or tryptophan, so this is likely a read error. The J gene is TRBJ1-5, the V gene TRBV29-1; D unclear. The CDR3 has 13 amino acids. V was trimmed by 5 bases and J by 2 bases, leaving 10 bases between them. In germline, CDR1 is SQVTM, CDR2 ANQGSEA. As DNA, the CDR3 is TGCAGCGTTAGTATAGAGGGCAATCAGCCCCAGCATTCT. It encodes CSVSIEGNQPQHS.

This chain uses TRBV5-1 with TRBJ2-1; D is unclear. The V and J ends lost 4 bases and 2 bases respectively, with 10 bases between them. The CDR3 extends over 14 amino acids. Germline V gene sequence: CDR1 SGHRS, CDR2 YFSETQ. CDR3 nucleotides: TGCGCCAGCAGCGTGGAATGGACCTACAATGAGCAGTTCTTC. This encodes CASSVEWTYNEQFF.

This clonotype came up once. The gene calls are TRBV4-2 and TRBJ2-3, with D unclear. Between the trimmed V and J ends, which lost 1 base and 1 base, there was a span of 9 bases. The CDR3 spans 15 residues. Germline V gene lookup returns CDR1 LGHNA and CDR2 YNFKEQ. The CDR3 protein is CASSQATIGTDTQYF. In DNA form, the CDR3 reads TGTGCCAGCAGCCAAGCCACCATAGGCACAGATACGCAGTATTTT.